The sequence of this TCR beta chain was determined in a study of control samples from healthy donors and cancer patients. Only one count was recorded for this clone. The CDR3 has 12 amino acids. Germline V gene lookup returns CDR1 LGHDT and CDR2 YNNKEL (reference sequence). With 0 bases removed from V and 7 bases from J, the gap between germline ends came to 7 bases. Libraries were prepared by immunoSEQ multiplex PCR; TCRdb keeps only in-frame clonotypes and omits some of them. The table has 140,000 to 150,000 clones, under 90% seen once; the top ten hold less than 5%. Sequenced sample: blood. The chain links TRBV3-1 (or the pseudogene TRBV3-2) to TRBJ2-7; unclear D gene. The receptor was derived from a man between 25 and 39 years old in good health. In nucleotides, the CDR3 is TGTGCCAGCAGCCAAGAGATAGGGGAGCAGTACTTC. Protein product: CASSQEIGEQYF.